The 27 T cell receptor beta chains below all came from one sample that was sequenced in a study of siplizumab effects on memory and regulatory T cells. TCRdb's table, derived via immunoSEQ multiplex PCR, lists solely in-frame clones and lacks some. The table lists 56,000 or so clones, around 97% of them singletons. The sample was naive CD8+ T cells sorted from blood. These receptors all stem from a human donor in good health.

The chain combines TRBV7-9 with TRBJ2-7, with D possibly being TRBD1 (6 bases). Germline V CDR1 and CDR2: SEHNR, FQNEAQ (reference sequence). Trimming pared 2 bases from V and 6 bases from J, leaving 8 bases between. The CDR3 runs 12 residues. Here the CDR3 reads CASSLTGIEQYF. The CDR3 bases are TGTGCCAGCAGCTTAACAGGGATCGAGCAGTACTTC.

Here the CDR3 DNA reads TGTGCCAGTAGTCCTGACCTCGGCCAGCAGTACTTC. Protein product: CASSPDLGQQYF. This sequence joins TRBV19 and TRBJ2-7; D is ambiguous. The ends were cut back, 5 bases at V and 8 bases at J, with 13 bases in the middle. The CDR3 totals 12 residues. Germline values: CDR1 LNHDA, CDR2 SQIVND (reference sequence).

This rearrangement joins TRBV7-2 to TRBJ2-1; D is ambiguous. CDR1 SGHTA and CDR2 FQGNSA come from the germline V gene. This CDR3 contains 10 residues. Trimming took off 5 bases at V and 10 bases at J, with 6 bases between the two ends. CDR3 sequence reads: CASSAGEQFF. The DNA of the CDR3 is TGTGCCAGCAGCGCCGGGGAGCAGTTCTTC.

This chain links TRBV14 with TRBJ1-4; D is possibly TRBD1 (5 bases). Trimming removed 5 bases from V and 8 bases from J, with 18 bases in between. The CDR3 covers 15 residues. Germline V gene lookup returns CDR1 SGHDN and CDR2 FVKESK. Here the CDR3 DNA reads TGTGCCAGCAGCGCCTCCGGGACCGGGCACGAAAAACTGTTTTTT. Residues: CASSASGTGHEKLFF.

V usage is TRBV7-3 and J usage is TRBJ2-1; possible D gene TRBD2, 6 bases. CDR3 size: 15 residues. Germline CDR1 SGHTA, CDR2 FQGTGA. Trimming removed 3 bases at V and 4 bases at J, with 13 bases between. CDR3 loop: CASSLEGAAYNEQFF. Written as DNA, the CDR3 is TGTGCCAGCAGCTTGGAGGGAGCAGCGTACAATGAGCAGTTCTTC.

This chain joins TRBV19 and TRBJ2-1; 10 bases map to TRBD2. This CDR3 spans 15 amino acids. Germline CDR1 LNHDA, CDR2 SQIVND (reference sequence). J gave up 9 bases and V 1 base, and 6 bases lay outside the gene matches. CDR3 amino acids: CASSIGLAGDLEQFF. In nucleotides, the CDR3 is TGTGCCAGTAGTATAGGTCTAGCGGGAGATCTTGAGCAGTTCTTC.

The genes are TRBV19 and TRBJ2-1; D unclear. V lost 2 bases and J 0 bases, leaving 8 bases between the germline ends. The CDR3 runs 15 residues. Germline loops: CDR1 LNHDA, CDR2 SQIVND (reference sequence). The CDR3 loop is CASSIYHGSYNEQFF. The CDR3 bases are TGTGCCAGTAGTATATATCATGGCTCCTACAATGAGCAGTTCTTC. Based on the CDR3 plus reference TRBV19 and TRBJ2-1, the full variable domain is DGGITQSPKYLFRKEGQNVTLSCEQNLNHDAMYWYRQDPGQGLRLIYYSQIVNDFQKGDIAEGYSVSREKKESFPLTVTSAQKNPTAFYLCASSIYHGSYNEQFFGPGTRLTVL.

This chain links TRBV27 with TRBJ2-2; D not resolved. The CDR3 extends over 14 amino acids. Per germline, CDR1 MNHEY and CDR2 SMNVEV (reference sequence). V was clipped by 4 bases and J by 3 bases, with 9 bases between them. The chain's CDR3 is CASSSYSYTGELFF. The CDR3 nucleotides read TGTGCCAGCAGTTCATATTCCTACACCGGGGAGCTGTTTTTT.

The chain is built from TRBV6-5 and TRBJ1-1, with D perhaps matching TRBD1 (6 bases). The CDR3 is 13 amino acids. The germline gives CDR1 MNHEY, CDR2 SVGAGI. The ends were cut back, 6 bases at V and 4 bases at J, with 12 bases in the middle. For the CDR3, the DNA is TGTGCCAGCAGCCAAGGACAGACCACTGAAGCTTTCTTT. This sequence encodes CASSQGQTTEAFF.

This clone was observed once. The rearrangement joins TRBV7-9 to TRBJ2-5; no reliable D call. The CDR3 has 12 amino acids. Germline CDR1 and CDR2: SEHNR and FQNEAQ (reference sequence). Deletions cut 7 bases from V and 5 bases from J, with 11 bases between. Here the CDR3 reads CASTRLGETQYF. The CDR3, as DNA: TGTGCCAGCACCCGATTGGGGGAGACCCAGTACTTC.

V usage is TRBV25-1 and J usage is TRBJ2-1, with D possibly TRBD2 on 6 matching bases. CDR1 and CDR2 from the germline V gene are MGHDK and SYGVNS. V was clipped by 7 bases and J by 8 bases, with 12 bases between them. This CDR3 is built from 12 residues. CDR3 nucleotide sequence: TGTGCCAGCATTGGCGGGATCGATGAGCAGTTCTTC. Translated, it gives CASIGGIDEQFF.

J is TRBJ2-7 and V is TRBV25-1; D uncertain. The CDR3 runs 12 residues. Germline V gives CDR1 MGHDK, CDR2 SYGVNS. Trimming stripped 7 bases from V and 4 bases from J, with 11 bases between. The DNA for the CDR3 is TGTGCCAGCATCAAGGAAGGGTACGAGCAGTACTTC. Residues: CASIKEGYEQYF.

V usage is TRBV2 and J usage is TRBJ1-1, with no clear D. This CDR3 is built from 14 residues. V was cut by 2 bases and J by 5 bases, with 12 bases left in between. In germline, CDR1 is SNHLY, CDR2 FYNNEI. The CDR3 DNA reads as TGTGCCAGCAGTGAATCGGAGAGGTGGACTGAAGCTTTCTTT. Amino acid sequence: CASSESERWTEAFF.

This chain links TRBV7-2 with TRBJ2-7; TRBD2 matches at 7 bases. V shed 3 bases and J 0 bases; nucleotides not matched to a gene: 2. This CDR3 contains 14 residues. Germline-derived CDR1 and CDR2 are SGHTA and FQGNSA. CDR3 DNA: TGTGCCAGCAGCTTCGCGGGGGTCTCCTACGAGCAGTACTTC. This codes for CASSFAGVSYEQYF.

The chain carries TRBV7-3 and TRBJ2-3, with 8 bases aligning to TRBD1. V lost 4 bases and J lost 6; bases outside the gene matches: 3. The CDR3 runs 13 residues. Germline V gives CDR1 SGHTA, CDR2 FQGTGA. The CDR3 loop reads CASSSGQGDTQYF. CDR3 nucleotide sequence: TGTGCCAGCAGCTCTGGACAGGGCGATACGCAGTATTTT.

The CDR3: CASSLAGWSGKLFF. DNA of the CDR3: TGCGCCAGCAGCTTGGCAGGGTGGAGTGGAAAACTGTTTTTT. The chain recombines TRBV5-1 with TRBJ1-4; D is possibly TRBD1 (5 bases). Looked up from germline, CDR1 is SGHRS and CDR2 is YFSETQ. This CDR3 comprises 14 residues. Trimming removed 0 bases at V and 10 bases at J, with 13 bases between. Based on the CDR3 plus reference TRBV5-1 and TRBJ1-4, the full variable domain is KAGVTQTPRYLIKTRGQQVTLSCSPISGHRSVSWYQQTPGQGLQFLFEYFSETQRNKGNFPGRFSGRQFSNSRSEMNVSTLELGDSALYLCASSLAGWSGKLFFGSGTQLSVL.

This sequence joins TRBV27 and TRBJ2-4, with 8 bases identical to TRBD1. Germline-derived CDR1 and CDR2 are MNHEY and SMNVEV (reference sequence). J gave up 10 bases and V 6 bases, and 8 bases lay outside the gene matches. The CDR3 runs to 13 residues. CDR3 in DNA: TGTGCCAGCAGGCTACAGGGGGTGGGAATTCAGTACTTC. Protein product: CASRLQGVGIQYF.

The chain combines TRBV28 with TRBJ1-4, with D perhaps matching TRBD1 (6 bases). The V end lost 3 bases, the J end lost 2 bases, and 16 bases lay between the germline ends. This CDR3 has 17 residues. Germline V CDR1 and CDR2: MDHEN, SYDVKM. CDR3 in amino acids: CASSLATGFRTNEKLFF. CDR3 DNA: TGTGCCAGCAGTTTGGCTACAGGGTTTAGGACTAATGAAAAACTGTTTTTT.

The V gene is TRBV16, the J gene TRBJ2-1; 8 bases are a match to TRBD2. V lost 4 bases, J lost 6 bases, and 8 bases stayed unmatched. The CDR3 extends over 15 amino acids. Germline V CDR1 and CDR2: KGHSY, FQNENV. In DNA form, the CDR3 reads TGTGCCAGCAGCCTTATAGCGGGACTCATCAATGAGCAGTTCTTC. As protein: CASSLIAGLINEQFF.

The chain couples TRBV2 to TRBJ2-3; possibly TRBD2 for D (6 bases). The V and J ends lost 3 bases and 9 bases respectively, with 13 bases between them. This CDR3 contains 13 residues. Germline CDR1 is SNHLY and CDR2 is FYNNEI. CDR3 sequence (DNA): TGTGCCAGCAGTGACGGGGCTAGCGACACGCAGTATTTT. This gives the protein CASSDGASDTQYF.

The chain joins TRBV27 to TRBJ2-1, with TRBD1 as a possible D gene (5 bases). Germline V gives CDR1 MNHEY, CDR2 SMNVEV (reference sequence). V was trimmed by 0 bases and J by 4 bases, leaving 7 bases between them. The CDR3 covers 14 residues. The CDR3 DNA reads TGTGCCAGCAGTTTATCGGACACATACAATGAGCAGTTCTTC. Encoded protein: CASSLSDTYNEQFF.

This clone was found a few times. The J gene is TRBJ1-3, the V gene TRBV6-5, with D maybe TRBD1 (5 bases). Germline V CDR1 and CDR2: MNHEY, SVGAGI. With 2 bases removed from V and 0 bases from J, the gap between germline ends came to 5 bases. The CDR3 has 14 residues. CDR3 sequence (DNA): TGTGCCAGCAGTTACGGGGGCTCTGGAAACACCATATATTTT. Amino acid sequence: CASSYGGSGNTIYF.

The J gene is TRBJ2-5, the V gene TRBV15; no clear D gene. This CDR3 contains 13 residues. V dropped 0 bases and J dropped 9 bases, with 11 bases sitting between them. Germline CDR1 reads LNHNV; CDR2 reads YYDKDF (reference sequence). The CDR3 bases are TGTGCCACCAGCAGAGATTACACCACTCCCCAGTACTTC. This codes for CATSRDYTTPQYF.

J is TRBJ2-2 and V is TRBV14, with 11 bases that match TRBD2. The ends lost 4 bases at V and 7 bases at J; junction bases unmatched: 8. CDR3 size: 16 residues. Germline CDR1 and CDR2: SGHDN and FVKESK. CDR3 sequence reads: CASSLAGGPLGGELFF. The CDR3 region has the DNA TGTGCCAGCAGCCTAGCGGGAGGGCCGCTTGGCGGGGAGCTGTTTTTT.

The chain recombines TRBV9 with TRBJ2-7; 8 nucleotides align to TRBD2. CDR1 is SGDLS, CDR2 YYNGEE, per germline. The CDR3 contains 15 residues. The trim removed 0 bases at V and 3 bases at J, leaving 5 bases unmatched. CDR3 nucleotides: TGTGCCAGCAGCGTAGAGGGCGGGAGGAACTACGAGCAGTACTTC. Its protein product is CASSVEGGRNYEQYF.

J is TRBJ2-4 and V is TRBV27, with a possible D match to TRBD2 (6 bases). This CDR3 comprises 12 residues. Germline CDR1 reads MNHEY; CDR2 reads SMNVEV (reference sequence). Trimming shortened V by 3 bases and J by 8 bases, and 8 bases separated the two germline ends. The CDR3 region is CASSFTGDIQYF. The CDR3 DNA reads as TGTGCCAGCAGTTTCACGGGAGACATTCAGTACTTC.

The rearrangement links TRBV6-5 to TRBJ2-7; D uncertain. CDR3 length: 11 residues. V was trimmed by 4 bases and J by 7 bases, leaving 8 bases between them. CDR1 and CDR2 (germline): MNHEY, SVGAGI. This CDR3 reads CASSLGREQYF. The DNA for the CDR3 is TGTGCCAGCAGTTTGGGCCGAGAGCAGTACTTC.